Below, 31 T cell receptor beta chains from the same sample are listed, as sequenced in a study of T cell repertoires in cytomegalovirus infection. TCRdb ran MiXCR on the reads and lists one entry per CDR3 protein. The sample contains over 300,000 distinct CDR3 sequences, approximately 9.5% of which appear only once. The sequencing input was PBMCs. The receptors were gathered from a human donor in good health (CMV status not recorded). Some clones in this sample may be carry-over from other donors' samples.

This clonotype was observed a handful of times. J is TRBJ1-3 and V is TRBV10-3, with D possibly matching TRBD1 (5 bases). The CDR3 covers 14 residues. Germline V gene lookup returns CDR1 ENHRY and CDR2 SYGVKD. V dropped 6 bases and J dropped 0 bases, with 9 bases sitting between them. The CDR3 region is CAIRGANSGNTIYF. DNA of the CDR3: TGTGCCATCAGAGGGGCCAACTCTGGAAACACCATATATTTT.

This clonotype has a count of ten or more. V gene TRBV19 combines with J gene TRBJ2-7; maybe TRBD1 (7 bases). The germline V gene has CDR1 LNHDA and CDR2 SQIVND (reference sequence). The CDR3 is made up of 20 amino acids. V was trimmed by 8 bases and J by 3 bases, leaving 35 bases between them. CDR3 sequence reads: CASQELRQGDRGPISYEQYF. In DNA, the CDR3 is TGTGCCAGTCAGGAGTTAAGACAGGGTGATCGGGGGCCCATTAGCTACGAGCAGTACTTC.

This clonotype was observed many times. The J gene is TRBJ2-7, the V gene TRBV7-3; 9 bases align to TRBD1. This CDR3 comprises 16 residues. J was trimmed by 1 base and V by 5 bases; bases with no gene match: 9. Germline CDR1 is SGHTA and CDR2 is FQGTGA. The DNA for the CDR3 is TGTGCCAGCAGCAACGCCACCGGGACAGGGTCCTACGAGCAGTACTTC. Translated: CASSNATGTGSYEQYF.

This clonotype was seen at least ten times. The gene calls are TRBV7-2 and TRBJ2-7, with 11 bases matching TRBD2. Germline lookup yields CDR1 SGHTA and CDR2 FQGNSA. This CDR3 is 16 amino acids long. With 5 bases clipped from V and 1 base from J, the junction kept 7 bases outside the gene matches. CDR3 protein: CASSRTSGSSSYEQYF. For the CDR3, the DNA is TGTGCCAGCAGCCGTACTAGCGGGAGTTCTTCCTACGAGCAGTACTTC.

This clonotype was detected many times. The chain combines TRBV6-5 with TRBJ2-5, with 10 bases identical to TRBD1. This CDR3 comprises 18 residues. Germline trimming cut 0 bases from V and 5 bases from J; bases unmatched to any gene: 12. Germline-derived CDR1 and CDR2 are MNHEY and SVGAGI. CDR3 in amino acids: CASSYSITGTGDRETQYF. The CDR3 DNA sequence: TGTGCCAGCAGTTACTCTATCACCGGGACAGGGGACCGGGAGACCCAGTACTTC.

This clonotype was found many times. The chain recombines TRBV20-1 with TRBJ2-7; perhaps D is TRBD1 or TRBD2 (5 bases each). Germline lookup yields CDR1 DFQATT and CDR2 SNEGSKA (reference sequence). CDR3 length: 13 residues. Trimming left V 5 bases short and J 5 bases short, with 16 bases between. The chain's CDR3 is CSAPWSGSHEQYF. As DNA, the CDR3 is TGCAGTGCTCCTTGGTCAGGGAGCCACGAGCAGTACTTC.

This clonotype was counted between two and nine times. V and J are TRBV12-3 or TRBV12-4 and TRBJ1-4; maybe TRBD1 (5 bases). Trimming stripped 2 bases from V and 6 bases from J, with 7 bases between. The CDR3 extends over 13 amino acids. CDR3 nucleotide sequence: TGTGCCAGCAGTTTACAAGGGGATGAAAAACTGTTTTTT. Protein: CASSLQGDEKLFF.

The DNA for the CDR3 is TGTGCCGTCGGGACGCCGGGCCAGCCCCAGCATTTT. Protein product: CAVGTPGQPQHF. The V call is TRBV12-3 or TRBV12-4, the J call TRBJ1-5, with D maybe TRBD1 (5 bases). Trimming removed 11 bases at V and 7 bases at J, with 15 bases between. The CDR3 covers 12 residues.

This chain joins TRBV19 and TRBJ2-6; D gene uncertain. The CDR3 is 12 residues long. V was shortened by 7 bases and J by 2 bases, with 3 bases between the two germline ends. Germline V gives CDR1 LNHDA, CDR2 SQIVND (reference sequence). The CDR3 reads CASTAGANVLTF. DNA for the CDR3: TGTGCCAGTACGGCTGGGGCCAACGTCCTGACTTTC.

There are a few counts of this clonotype. The chain couples TRBV30 to TRBJ2-2; maybe TRBD2 (6 bases). The CDR3 loop spans 17 amino acids. Germline-derived CDR1 and CDR2 are GTSNPN and SVGIG (reference sequence). Trimming cost V 4 bases and J 0 bases, with 18 bases left between them. The CDR3 sequence is CAWTPEGGRANTGELFF. DNA for the CDR3: TGTGCCTGGACCCCGGAGGGTGGCAGGGCGAACACCGGGGAGCTGTTTTTT.

This clonotype has at least ten counts. The rearrangement joins TRBV27 to TRBJ1-1, with TRBD1 matching over 8 bases. Germline loops: CDR1 MNHEY, CDR2 SMNVEV (reference sequence). This CDR3 region has 14 residues. Germline trimming cut 3 bases from V and 4 bases from J; bases unmatched to any gene: 4. The DNA for the CDR3 is TGTGCCAGCAGTTTGGCAGGGGGCATCACTGAAGCTTTCTTT. Protein sequence: CASSLAGGITEAFF.

The sample holds a few counts of this clonotype. The V gene is TRBV11-3, the J gene TRBJ1-1; D is ambiguous. V lost 5 bases and J 3 bases, leaving 10 bases between the germline ends. CDR1 is SGHNT, CDR2 YENEEA, per germline. CDR3 length: 13 residues. CDR3 region: CASSPKTHTEAFF. CDR3 DNA: TGTGCCAGCAGCCCTAAGACCCACACTGAAGCTTTCTTT. Full variable domain (missing parts from reference TRBV11-3 and TRBJ1-1): EAGVVQSPRYKIIEKKQPVAFWCNPISGHNTLYWYLQNLGQGPELLIRYENEEAVDDSQLPKDRFSAERLKGVDSTLKIQPAELGDSAVYLCASSPKTHTEAFFGQGTRLTVV.

This clonotype was detected ten times or more. The chain recombines TRBV7-2 with TRBJ2-7; 8 nucleotides line up with TRBD1. The CDR3 loop spans 16 amino acids. The germline V gene has CDR1 SGHTA and CDR2 FQGNSA. J gave up 5 bases and V 5 bases, and 14 bases lay outside the gene matches. The CDR3 nucleotides are TGTGCCAGCAGCCACTCATCCCGCAGGGGGCAAAACGAGCAGTACTTC. Its protein is CASSHSSRRGQNEQYF. Complete variable domain (other parts from reference TRBV7-2 and TRBJ2-7): GAGVSQSPSNKVTEKGKDVELRCDPISGHTALYWYRQSLGQGLEFLIYFQGNSAPDKSGLPSDRFSAERTGGSVSTLTIQRTQQEDSAVYLCASSHSSRRGQNEQYFGPGTRLTVT.

The chain uses TRBV10-2 and TRBJ2-3, with 8 bases matching TRBD1. The V and J ends lost 9 bases and 0 bases, in that order; junction bases with no gene match: 5. CDR1 and CDR2 (germline): WSHSY, SAAADI. This CDR3 is 14 amino acids long. DNA of the CDR3: TGCGCCAGTCGACAGGGGTGGAGCACAGATACGCAGTATTTT. Its translation is CASRQGWSTDTQYF.

This clonotype was recorded at least ten times. In nucleotides, the CDR3 is TGTGCCAGCAGTTTAGCAGGGGCCTCCTACGAGCAGTACTTC. It yields the protein CASSLAGASYEQYF. V gene TRBV12-3 or TRBV12-4 combines with J gene TRBJ2-7; a weak D match, TRBD1 (5 bases). With 0 bases removed from V and 0 bases from J, the gap between germline ends came to 6 bases. The CDR3 length is 14 residues.

This clonotype was seen at least ten times. The chain has TRBV2 and TRBJ2-7; no reliable D call. The CDR3 consists of 12 residues. Germline CDR1 and CDR2: SNHLY and FYNNEI. Trimming removed 6 bases from V and 2 bases from J, with 8 bases in between. CDR3 DNA sequence: TGTGCCAGCAGCGGCACTACCTACGAGCAGTACTTC. This codes for CASSGTTYEQYF.

The gene calls are TRBV11-2 and TRBJ1-1, with 7 bases lining up with TRBD1. Germline CDR1 reads SGHAT; CDR2 reads FQNNGV. V was pared by 5 bases and J by 7 bases, with 13 bases of the junction left unmatched. This CDR3 is 15 amino acids long. In DNA form, the CDR3 reads TGTGCCAGCAGCCGAAGACAGGGCCATTCGAGTGAAGCTTTCTTT. It specifies CASSRRQGHSSEAFF.

In this sample, this clonotype turned up a few times. The chain is built from TRBV4-3 and TRBJ1-4; tentatively, D is TRBD1 (5 bases). This CDR3 contains 17 residues. Germline CDR1 is LGHNA and CDR2 is YSLEER. Trimming left V 0 bases short and J 7 bases short, with 18 bases between. In nucleotides, the CDR3 is TGCGCCAGCAGCCAAGATCTCGGGGACGGCTCAATTGAAAAACTGTTTTTT. Translating it yields CASSQDLGDGSIEKLFF.

This clonotype has a count of ten or more. The CDR3: CASSFSQGRHGYTF. Here the CDR3 DNA reads TGTGCCAGCAGCTTCTCACAGGGGAGACATGGCTACACCTTC. V and J are TRBV11-2 and TRBJ1-2; 7 bases are a match to TRBD1. Trimming took 3 bases from V and 6 from J; bases not matched to a gene: 7. This CDR3 spans 14 amino acids. Germline V gene sequence: CDR1 SGHAT, CDR2 FQNNGV.

This clonotype was detected ten times or more. This rearrangement joins TRBV19 to TRBJ2-6; D not certain. The length of the CDR3 is 17 residues. The germline V gene has CDR1 LNHDA and CDR2 SQIVND (reference sequence). V dropped 5 bases and J dropped 0 bases, with 14 bases sitting between them. The CDR3 region is CASSPQVVISGANVLTF. The DNA of the CDR3 is TGTGCCAGTAGTCCCCAGGTCGTAATCTCTGGGGCCAACGTCCTGACTTTC.

This clonotype was found many times. The chain employs TRBV7-2 and TRBJ1-5; no clear D. The CDR3 runs 14 residues. Trimming cost V 2 bases and J 3 bases, with 8 bases left between them. Germline lookup yields CDR1 SGHTA and CDR2 FQGNSA. DNA of the CDR3: TGTGCCAGCAGCTTAAGGCGGGCCAATCAGCCCCAGCATTTT. Translating it yields CASSLRRANQPQHF.

Turning to this clonotype: This may be a read error: a much more frequent sequence differs by one nucleotide. This chain's CDR3 is CASSATGRETQYF. The CDR3 DNA is TGTGCCAGCAGCGCGACAGGGCGAGAGACCCAGTACTTC. This chain joins TRBV7-3 and TRBJ2-5, with TRBD1 matching over 7 bases. The CDR3 is 13 amino acids. Germline values: CDR1 SGHTA, CDR2 FQGTGA. After removal of 5 bases from V and 4 bases from J, the junction contained 4 bases not matched to a gene.

This clonotype was found many times. The chain links TRBV19 to TRBJ1-2, with D maybe TRBD1 (6 bases). V lost 7 bases and J lost 7, with 22 bases in between. This CDR3 is built from 15 residues. Germline V gene sequence: CDR1 LNHDA, CDR2 SQIVND (reference sequence). CDR3 amino acids: CASTLPGGRAAGYTF. The CDR3 nucleotides read TGTGCCAGTACCCTCCCGGGGGGCAGGGCTGCTGGCTACACCTTC. The full variable domain, its missing parts supplied by reference TRBV19 and TRBJ1-2, is DGGITQSPKYLFRKEGQNVTLSCEQNLNHDAMYWYRQDPGQGLRLIYYSQIVNDFQKGDIAEGYSVSREKKESFPLTVTSAQKNPTAFYLCASTLPGGRAAGYTFGSGTRLTVV.

Ten or more counts support this clonotype. The V call is TRBV6-1, the J call TRBJ2-1; D ambiguous. This CDR3 has 17 amino acids. Trimming cost V 7 bases and J 1 base, with 20 bases left between them. CDR1 and CDR2 (germline): MNHNS, SASEGT. The CDR3: CASTPALTIRSYNEQFF. DNA for the CDR3: TGTGCCAGCACCCCAGCACTCACTATCAGATCCTACAATGAGCAGTTCTTC.

This clonotype was detected ten times or more. V is TRBV11-2 and J is TRBJ2-1; tentative D call: TRBD1 (6 bases). This CDR3 is built from 13 residues. Germline CDR1 and CDR2: SGHAT and FQNNGV. The V and J ends lost 5 bases and 7 bases respectively, with 12 bases between them. CDR3 amino acids: CASSALRGNEQFF. CDR3 DNA: TGTGCCAGCAGCGCTCTTAGGGGGAATGAGCAGTTCTTC.

This clonotype was recorded at least ten times. The gene calls are TRBV19 and TRBJ2-5; TRBD1 or TRBD2 may be the D gene (5 bases each). Germline loops: CDR1 LNHDA, CDR2 SQIVND (reference sequence). The length of the CDR3 is 16 residues. V gave up 4 bases and J gave up 2 bases, with 17 bases separating them. This CDR3 reads CASSTGTGWAQETQYF. The CDR3 DNA is TGTGCCAGTAGTACGGGGACGGGGTGGGCTCAAGAGACCCAGTACTTC.

The genes are TRBV27 and TRBJ1-1; D is perhaps TRBD1 (6 bases). Per germline, CDR1 MNHEY and CDR2 SMNVEV (reference sequence). The CDR3 covers 15 residues. V was trimmed by 5 bases and J by 1 base, leaving 14 bases between them. The CDR3 DNA sequence: TGTGCCAGCAGTCCCCGCAGGGGAGAGAACACTGAAGCTTTCTTT. Translating gives CASSPRRGENTEAFF.

This clonotype was counted a few times. The CDR3 DNA reads as TGTGCCAGCAGTTTTTATCGTGAGGCCCCAAACAATGAGCAGTTCTTC. Translated: CASSFYREAPNNEQFF. The genes are TRBV6-8 and TRBJ2-1; D is undetermined. CDR1 MNHGY and CDR2 SAAAGT come from the germline V gene. The ends were cut back, 4 bases at V and 5 bases at J, with 18 bases in the middle. This CDR3 region has 16 residues.

This sequence joins TRBV3-1 and TRBJ2-1; 8 nucleotides line up with TRBD1. CDR1 and CDR2 (germline): LGHDT, YNNKEL (reference sequence). This CDR3 region has 15 residues. The V segment lost 4 bases and the J segment 6 bases; nucleotides outside the gene matches: 8. The CDR3 loop is CASSPRQGAVNEQFF. CDR3 nucleotides: TGTGCCAGCAGCCCACGTCAGGGGGCGGTCAATGAGCAGTTCTTC.

The table lists this clonotype with many counts. This chain joins TRBV7-3 and TRBJ2-3; TRBD2 matches 7 bases. The CDR3 covers 15 residues. J gave up 3 bases and V 2 bases, and 5 bases lay outside the gene matches. CDR1 and CDR2 from the germline V gene are SGHTA and FQGTGA. For the CDR3, the DNA is TGTGCCAGCAGCTTACGCCGGACTAGAACAGATACGCAGTATTTT. It codes for CASSLRRTRTDTQYF.

This clonotype was observed many times. J is TRBJ2-7 and V is TRBV7-9, with D possibly being TRBD1 or TRBD2 (5 bases each). With 4 bases removed from V and 1 base from J, the gap between germline ends came to 11 bases. This CDR3 has 14 amino acids. Germline V lookup: CDR1 SEHNR, CDR2 FQNEAQ (reference sequence). The CDR3: CASSSGRISYEQYF. CDR3 sequence (DNA): TGTGCCAGCAGCTCGGGACGGATTTCCTACGAGCAGTACTTC.